This T cell receptor (beta chain) appears in the sequencing data of a study of blood T cell repertoires in COVID-19 (dated by TCRdb to 2018 to 2020). Study-level background: Collaborator samples came from the United States, Italy and Spain and covered acute and convalescent phases of COVID-19. The prospective study material was composed of cDNA or gDNA derived from T cells, B-cell-depleted T cells, or PBMCs. The dataset comprised deeply sampled blood TCRbeta repertoires from subjects exposed to, actively infected with, or recovered from COVID-19. The repertoires were released in a freely available public database intended as a resource for research on the immune response to SARS-CoV-2. The samples were drawn from the first 160 participants of the ongoing ImmuneRACE study and from 1,254 subjects provided by 6 global collaborators. The sample metadata nearly always contained a de-identified subject ID, COVID-19 status, age in years and sex. Where HLA class I and class II types were available, the types were taken from metadata supplied by the sample provider, not from assay-based typing.

Points on this clone: This receptor's antigen is unknown. Per-base qualities were not stored, and no clone one base away is much larger.

CDR1 and CDR2 were assigned from the germline V gene as MDHEN and SYDVKM. The CDR3 holds 16 amino acids from the cysteine to the phenylalanine. Just the 48-base CDR3 DNA is kept, in frame starting at base 1. The germline V and J ends show losses of 5 bases and 2 bases respectively, and no gene match explains 10 bases of the junction. TCRbeta CDR3 regions were amplified from genomic DNA using the immunoSEQ Assay, a bias-controlled multiplex PCR. The source study handled its data this way. Nucleated cell counts per sample were estimated from amplification of reference gene primers within the assay. To quantify the absolute abundance of each unique TCRbeta CDR3 rearrangement, sequence reads were collapsed and filtered. For each sample, productive Simpson clonality was calculated by taking the square root of Simpson's diversity index across productive rearrangements. Drawn from immuneACCESS, this table holds only the in-frame rearrangements with V and J called that TCRdb kept. Clones are partly lost; checked studies trace under half to an unresolved V gene and leave the rest unexplained. V, J and clone size reflect that table, while D and trimming were determined from the DNA. In this sample the table shows 300,000 or so clones, over 75% of which occur a single time. The ten largest clones represent 1% of the sample.

The collaborating institutions used their own protocols to collect whole blood in K2EDTA tubes. For TCRbeta analysis, collaborator samples were shipped as frozen whole blood, as isolated PBMCs, or as DNA extracted from either sample type. What the work shows at the level of the full study, not this receptor alone: The quantity of clinical and demographic metadata differed by source and by participant and was supplied without curation.

The receptor comes from a man between 45 and 60 years old with active or convalescent COVID-19. Rearrangement joined TRBV28 to TRBJ2-5, with 8 bases aligning to TRBD1. The sequencing input was peripheral blood. The CDR3 in this case is CASSAPGQELQETQYF. The DNA sequence follows: TGTGCCAGCAGTGCCCCGGGACAGGAACTTCAAGAGACCCAGTACTTC.